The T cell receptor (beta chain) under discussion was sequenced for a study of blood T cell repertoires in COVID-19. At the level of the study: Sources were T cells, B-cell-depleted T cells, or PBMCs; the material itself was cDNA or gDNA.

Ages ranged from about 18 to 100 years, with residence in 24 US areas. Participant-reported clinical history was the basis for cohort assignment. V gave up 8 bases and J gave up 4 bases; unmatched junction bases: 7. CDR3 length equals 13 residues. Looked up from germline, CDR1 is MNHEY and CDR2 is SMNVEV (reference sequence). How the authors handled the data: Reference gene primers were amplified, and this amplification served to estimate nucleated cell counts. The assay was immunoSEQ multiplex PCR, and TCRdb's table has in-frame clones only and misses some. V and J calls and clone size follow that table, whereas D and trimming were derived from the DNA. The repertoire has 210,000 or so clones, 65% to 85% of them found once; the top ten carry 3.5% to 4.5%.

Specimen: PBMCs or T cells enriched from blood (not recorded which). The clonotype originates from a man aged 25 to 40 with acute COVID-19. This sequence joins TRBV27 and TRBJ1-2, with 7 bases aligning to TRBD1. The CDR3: CASSRTGGYGYTF. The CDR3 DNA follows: TGTGCCAGCTCTCGGACAGGTGGCTATGGCTACACCTTC.